Listed below are T cell receptor beta chains from one sample, sequenced in a study of blood T cell repertoires in COVID-19. Produced via immunoSEQ multiplex PCR; TCRdb's table is partial and in-frame only. The repertoire holds under 65,000 clones, with 85% to 95% as singletons. Material: peripheral blood. The source is a man in his fifties or sixties with acute or convalescent COVID-19. The CDR3 runs from the conserved cysteine through the conserved F or W. A D gene is named only where the DNA matches it firmly. Size values are once, few and many counts, or a class for expanded clones, and some rows have none.

V gene: TRBV7-2
clone size: -
D gene: TRBD2
J gene: TRBJ2-3
CDR3 protein: CASSPETSGVRDTQYF
CDR3 DNA: TGTGCCAGCAGCCCCGAGACTAGCGGGGTCAGAGATACGCAGTATTTT

V gene: TRBV9
clone size: -
D gene: TRBD1
J gene: TRBJ1-2
CDR3 protein: CASTRDRDFLGYTF
CDR3 DNA: TGTGCCAGCACCAGGGACAGGGATTTCCTTGGCTACACCTTC

V gene: TRBV7-8
clone size: -
D gene: -
J gene: TRBJ1-4
CDR3 protein: CASTLRVPSEKLFF
CDR3 DNA: TGTGCCAGCACCTTACGGGTTCCCAGTGAAAAACTGTTTTTT

V gene: TRBV7-8
clone size: -
D gene: -
J gene: TRBJ1-2
CDR3 protein: CASSLGPGINYGYTF
CDR3 DNA: TGTGCCAGCAGCTTAGGTCCAGGGATCAACTATGGCTACACCTTC

V gene: TRBV5-1
clone size: -
D gene: TRBD2
J gene: TRBJ2-1
CDR3 protein: CASSCPGTSGICDEQFF
CDR3 DNA: TGCGCCAGCAGCTGTCCCGGGACTAGCGGTATCTGCGATGAGCAGTTCTTC

V gene: TRBV19
clone size: -
D gene: -
J gene: TRBJ1-2
CDR3 protein: CASSTTLLMRTGDYGYTF
CDR3 DNA: TGTGCCAGTAGTACAACCTTGCTAATGCGTACTGGTGACTATGGCTACACCTTC

V gene: TRBV12-3/TRBV12-4
clone size: -
D gene: -
J gene: TRBJ2-1
CDR3 protein: CASSSHNEQFF
CDR3 DNA: TGTGCCAGCAGTTCTCACAATGAGCAGTTCTTC

V gene: TRBV2
clone size: -
D gene: -
J gene: TRBJ1-3
CDR3 protein: CASSGLHSSGNTIYF
CDR3 DNA: TGTGCCAGCAGTGGCCTACACAGCTCTGGAAACACCATATATTTT

V gene: TRBV7-2
clone size: -
D gene: -
J gene: TRBJ2-7
CDR3 protein: CASSLGGDSSYEQYF
CDR3 DNA: TGTGCCAGCAGCTTAGGCGGGGACAGCTCCTACGAGCAGTACTTC

V gene: TRBV19
clone size: -
D gene: TRBD1
J gene: TRBJ1-5
CDR3 protein: CASSEDRVSTYQPQHF
CDR3 DNA: TGTGCCAGTAGTGAGGACAGGGTGTCTACCTATCAGCCCCAGCATTTT

V gene: TRBV29-1
clone size: -
D gene: -
J gene: TRBJ1-5
CDR3 protein: CSANPNRRTSDQPQHF
CDR3 DNA: TGCAGCGCTAACCCAAACCGCAGGACATCAGATCAGCCCCAGCATTTT

V gene: TRBV5-1
clone size: -
D gene: TRBD2
J gene: TRBJ2-2
CDR3 protein: CASSLSGTSDTGELFF
CDR3 DNA: TGCGCCAGCAGCTTGTCCGGGACTAGCGACACCGGGGAGCTGTTTTTT

V gene: TRBV6-5
clone size: -
D gene: -
J gene: TRBJ2-1
CDR3 protein: CASTLSSYNEQFF
CDR3 DNA: TGTGCCAGCACCCTATCCTCCTACAATGAGCAGTTCTTC

V gene: TRBV29-1
clone size: -
D gene: TRBD1
J gene: TRBJ2-6
CDR3 protein: CSVLPGQTLSGANVLTF
CDR3 DNA: TGCAGCGTCCTACCGGGACAGACGCTGTCTGGGGCCAACGTCCTGACTTTC

V gene: TRBV7-2
clone size: -
D gene: TRBD2
J gene: TRBJ2-1
CDR3 protein: CASSLDGGASEQFF
CDR3 DNA: TGTGCCAGCAGCTTAGACGGGGGGGCGTCTGAGCAGTTCTTC

V gene: TRBV28
clone size: -
D gene: TRBD1
J gene: TRBJ1-6
CDR3 protein: CASRGSGTGGSPLHF
CDR3 DNA: TGTGCCAGCAGGGGCTCCGGGACAGGGGGTTCACCCCTCCACTTT

V gene: TRBV15
clone size: -
D gene: TRBD2
J gene: TRBJ2-2
CDR3 protein: CATSPGLGSGGELFF
CDR3 DNA: TGTGCCACCAGTCCGGGACTAGGGTCTGGCGGGGAGCTGTTTTTT

V gene: TRBV19
clone size: -
D gene: TRBD1
J gene: TRBJ2-3
CDR3 protein: CASSRQGRSTDTQYF
CDR3 DNA: TGTGCCAGTAGCCGACAGGGACGAAGCACAGATACGCAGTATTTT

V gene: TRBV30
clone size: -
D gene: -
J gene: TRBJ1-1
CDR3 protein: CAWSGLYTEAFF
CDR3 DNA: TGTGCCTGGAGTGGTCTGTACACTGAAGCTTTCTTT

V gene: TRBV14
clone size: -
D gene: TRBD2
J gene: TRBJ2-3
CDR3 protein: CASSQLLGTRHRITDTQYF
CDR3 DNA: TGTGCCAGCAGCCAACTATTGGGGACTAGACATAGAATCACAGATACGCAGTATTTT

V gene: TRBV6-1
clone size: -
D gene: -
J gene: TRBJ2-3
CDR3 protein: CASSGGYRVASTDTQYF
CDR3 DNA: TGTGCCAGCAGTGGAGGATACAGGGTGGCGAGCACAGATACGCAGTATTTT

V gene: TRBV3-1/TRBV3-2
clone size: -
D gene: -
J gene: TRBJ2-1
CDR3 protein: CASSRGTNLWNEQFF
CDR3 DNA: TGTGCCAGCAGCCGTGGGACAAACCTTTGGAATGAGCAGTTCTTC

V gene: TRBV7-3
clone size: -
D gene: TRBD1
J gene: TRBJ1-2
CDR3 protein: CASSLIGTGPTYGYTF
CDR3 DNA: TGTGCCAGCAGCTTAATCGGGACAGGGCCTACCTATGGCTACACCTTC

V gene: TRBV7-3
clone size: -
D gene: -
J gene: TRBJ2-7
CDR3 protein: CASSPGTGFNEQYF
CDR3 DNA: TGTGCCAGCAGCCCTGGCACAGGGTTCAACGAGCAGTACTTC

V gene: TRBV10-2
clone size: -
D gene: -
J gene: TRBJ2-7
CDR3 protein: CARGYEQYF
CDR3 DNA: TGCGCCCGGGGCTACGAGCAGTACTTC

V gene: TRBV3-1/TRBV3-2
clone size: -
D gene: -
J gene: TRBJ2-1
CDR3 protein: CASSYQTNEQFF
CDR3 DNA: TGTGCCAGCAGCTATCAAACTAATGAGCAGTTCTTC

V gene: TRBV6-1
clone size: -
D gene: TRBD2
J gene: TRBJ2-1
CDR3 protein: CASSEGGTVDEQFF
CDR3 DNA: TGTGCCAGCAGTGAGGGAGGGACGGTTGATGAGCAGTTCTTC

V gene: TRBV5-6
clone size: -
D gene: -
J gene: TRBJ1-1
CDR3 protein: CASSVRGRSTEAFF
CDR3 DNA: TGTGCCAGCAGCGTCAGGGGCAGGTCCACTGAAGCTTTCTTT

V gene: TRBV30
clone size: -
D gene: -
J gene: TRBJ1-2
CDR3 protein: CAWRQLKGASANYGYTF
CDR3 DNA: TGTGCCTGGAGACAATTGAAAGGGGCCTCCGCTAACTATGGCTACACCTTC

V gene: TRBV28
clone size: -
D gene: TRBD1
J gene: TRBJ1-6
CDR3 protein: CASTGQANSPLHF
CDR3 DNA: TGTGCCAGCACGGGACAGGCGAATTCACCCCTCCACTTT

V gene: TRBV11-2
clone size: -
D gene: -
J gene: TRBJ2-2
CDR3 protein: CASSFGSGTNTGELFF
CDR3 DNA: TGTGCCAGCAGCTTTGGTTCCGGTACGAACACCGGGGAGCTGTTTTTT

V gene: TRBV9
clone size: -
D gene: -
J gene: TRBJ2-6
CDR3 protein: CASSIIGSGANVLTF
CDR3 DNA: TGTGCCAGCAGCATTATCGGGTCTGGGGCCAACGTCCTGACTTTC

V gene: TRBV6-5
clone size: few
D gene: -
J gene: TRBJ2-7
CDR3 protein: CASSSLYEQYF
CDR3 DNA: TGTGCCAGCAGTTCCCTCTACGAGCAGTACTTC

V gene: TRBV5-1
clone size: -
D gene: -
J gene: TRBJ1-2
CDR3 protein: CASSLAWAGNGYTF
CDR3 DNA: TGCGCCAGCAGCTTGGCGTGGGCAGGGAATGGCTACACCTTC

V gene: TRBV2
clone size: -
D gene: TRBD1
J gene: TRBJ1-4
CDR3 protein: CASSLGQGNEKLFF
CDR3 DNA: TGTGCCAGCAGTCTAGGACAGGGGAATGAAAAACTGTTTTTT

V gene: TRBV5-4
clone size: -
D gene: TRBD2
J gene: TRBJ2-2
CDR3 protein: CASSLGLATGELFF
CDR3 DNA: TGTGCCAGCAGCTTGGGACTAGCTACCGGGGAGCTGTTTTTT

V gene: TRBV5-1
clone size: -
D gene: TRBD2
J gene: TRBJ2-2
CDR3 protein: CASSISGGSTGELFF
CDR3 DNA: TGCGCCAGCAGCATCAGCGGGGGCAGCACCGGGGAGCTGTTTTTT

V gene: TRBV11-2
clone size: -
D gene: -
J gene: TRBJ1-1
CDR3 protein: CASSQARYQNTEAFF
CDR3 DNA: TGTGCCAGCAGTCAGGCACGGTATCAGAACACTGAAGCTTTCTTT

V gene: TRBV6-1
clone size: -
D gene: -
J gene: TRBJ2-5
CDR3 protein: CASSEGRGHGSLETQYF
CDR3 DNA: TGTGCCAGCAGTGAAGGCCGAGGGCATGGGTCCTTGGAGACCCAGTACTTC

V gene: TRBV10-3
clone size: -
D gene: TRBD1
J gene: TRBJ2-7
CDR3 protein: CAISEGIGQGPSYEQYF
CDR3 DNA: TGTGCCATCAGTGAGGGGATTGGACAGGGACCTTCCTACGAGCAGTACTTC

V gene: TRBV30
clone size: -
D gene: -
J gene: TRBJ1-2
CDR3 protein: CAWSGILAVNYGYTF
CDR3 DNA: TGTGCCTGGAGTGGAATACTCGCGGTAAACTATGGCTACACCTTC

V gene: TRBV19
clone size: -
D gene: -
J gene: TRBJ1-2
CDR3 protein: CASSAQGPRYGYTF
CDR3 DNA: TGTGCCAGTAGTGCACAGGGACCGCGCTATGGCTACACCTTC

V gene: TRBV29-1
clone size: -
D gene: -
J gene: TRBJ2-1
CDR3 protein: CSVEDDSSASWGNEQFF
CDR3 DNA: TGCAGCGTTGAAGATGATTCTAGCGCCTCTTGGGGCAATGAGCAGTTCTTC

V gene: TRBV7-3
clone size: -
D gene: TRBD2
J gene: TRBJ2-1
CDR3 protein: CASSLEAGLAASSSYNEQFF
CDR3 DNA: TGTGCCAGCAGCTTAGAGGCGGGACTAGCGGCCTCGAGCTCCTACAATGAGCAGTTCTTC

V gene: TRBV2
clone size: -
D gene: TRBD1
J gene: TRBJ1-2
CDR3 protein: CASSEVGTGVLYGYTF
CDR3 DNA: TGTGCCAGCAGTGAAGTCGGGACAGGGGTATTATATGGCTACACCTTC